This TCR beta chain emerged from a study of T cells in pancreatic ductal adenocarcinoma. Produced via immunoSEQ multiplex PCR; TCRdb's table is partial and in-frame only. The data show 97,000 or so clones, with 90% to 95% seen just once and roughly 3% held by the top ten. Study-level results: Tumor and blood clonality did not differ significantly, about 0.11 versus 0.072. This surgical cohort overrepresents the minority presenting with early-stage disease. Tumor samples had fewer productive templates and 6.5 to 10-fold fewer unique clonotypes than blood. Comparisons of tumor and blood clonality may show falsely lower tumor diversity.

Remarks on this clone: Its antigen is undetermined.

No neoadjuvant therapy was given to the selected pancreatic ductal adenocarcinoma patients before their surgery. This CDR3 is built from 14 residues. V lost 1 base, J lost 8 bases, and 3 bases stayed unmatched. Per germline, CDR1 MRHNA and CDR2 SNTAGT. The receptor was isolated from a human donor with pancreatic ductal adenocarcinoma. V is TRBV6-4 and J is TRBJ2-1; 9 bases are shared with TRBD2. The sequencing input was PBMCs. CDR3 in DNA: TGTGCCAGCAGTGACTTTAGCGGGAGTTATGAGCAGTTCTTC. Its protein product is CASSDFSGSYEQFF.